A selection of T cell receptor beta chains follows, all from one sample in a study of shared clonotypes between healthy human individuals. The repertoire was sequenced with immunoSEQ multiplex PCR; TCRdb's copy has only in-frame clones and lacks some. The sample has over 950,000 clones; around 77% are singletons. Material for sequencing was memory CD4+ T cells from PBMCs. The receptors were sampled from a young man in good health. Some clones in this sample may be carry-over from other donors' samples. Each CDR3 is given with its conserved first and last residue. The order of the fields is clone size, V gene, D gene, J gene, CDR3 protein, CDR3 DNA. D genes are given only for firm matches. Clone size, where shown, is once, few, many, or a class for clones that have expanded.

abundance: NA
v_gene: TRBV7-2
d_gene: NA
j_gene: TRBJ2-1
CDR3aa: CASRLIGPQFF
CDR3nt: TGTGCCAGCAGGTTAATCGGTCCCCAGTTCTTC

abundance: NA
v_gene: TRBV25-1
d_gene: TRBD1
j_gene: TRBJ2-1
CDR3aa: CASSESRGLYNEQFF
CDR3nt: TGTGCCAGCAGTGAGTCCAGGGGGCTATACAATGAGCAGTTCTTC

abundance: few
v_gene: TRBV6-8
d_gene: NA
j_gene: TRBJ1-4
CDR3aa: CASRTQGVANEKLFF
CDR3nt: TGTGCCAGCAGGACACAGGGAGTAGCTAATGAAAAACTGTTTTTT

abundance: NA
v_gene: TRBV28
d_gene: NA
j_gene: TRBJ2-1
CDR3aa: CASTSDRGLRDEQFF
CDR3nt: TGTGCCAGCACCTCAGACAGGGGACTAAGGGATGAGCAGTTCTTC

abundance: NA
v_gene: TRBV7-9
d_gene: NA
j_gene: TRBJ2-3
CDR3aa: CASSLGTPSTDTQYF
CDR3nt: TGTGCCAGCAGCTTGGGCACCCCTAGCACAGATACGCAGTATTTT

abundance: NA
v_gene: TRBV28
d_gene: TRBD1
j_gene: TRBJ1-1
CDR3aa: CASTPGTGNTEAFF
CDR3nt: TGTGCCAGCACCCCCGGGACAGGGAACACTGAAGCTTTCTTT

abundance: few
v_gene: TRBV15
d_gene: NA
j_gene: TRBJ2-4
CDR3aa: CATSRVRNRTREMGLAKNIQYF
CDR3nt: TGTGCCACCAGCAGAGTGCGCAATAGAACACGTGAAATGGGGCTAGCCAAAAACATTCAGTACTTC

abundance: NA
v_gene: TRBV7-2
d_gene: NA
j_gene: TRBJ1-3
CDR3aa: CASSLLSAASSGNTIYF
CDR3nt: TGTGCCAGCAGCTTACTCAGTGCCGCTTCCTCTGGAAACACCATATATTTT

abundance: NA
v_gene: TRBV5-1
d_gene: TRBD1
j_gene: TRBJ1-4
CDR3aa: CASSTAGTGEEKLFF
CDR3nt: TGCGCCAGCAGCACGGCAGGGACAGGGGAAGAAAAACTGTTTTTT

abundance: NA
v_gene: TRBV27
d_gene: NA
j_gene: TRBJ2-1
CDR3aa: CASIALSSRILYNEQFF
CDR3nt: TGTGCCAGCATAGCGCTGTCGTCGAGGATCCTCTACAATGAGCAGTTCTTC

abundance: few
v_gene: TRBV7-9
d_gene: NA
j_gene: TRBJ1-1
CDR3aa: CASSLVLNTEAFF
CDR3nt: TGTGCCAGCAGCTTGGTGTTGAACACTGAAGCTTTCTTT

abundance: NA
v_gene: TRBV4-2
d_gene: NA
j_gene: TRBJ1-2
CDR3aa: CASSQGYGYTF
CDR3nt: TGTGCCAGCAGCCAAGGTTATGGCTACACCTTC

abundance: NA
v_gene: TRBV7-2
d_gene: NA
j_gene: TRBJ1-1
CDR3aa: CASSATRDTGEAFF
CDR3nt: TGTGCCAGCAGCGCCACTAGAGATACAGGCGAAGCTTTCTTT

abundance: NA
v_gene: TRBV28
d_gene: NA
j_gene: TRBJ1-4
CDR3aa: CASSLQQRHLFF
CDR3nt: TGTGCCAGCAGCTTGCAACAGAGGCACCTGTTTTTT

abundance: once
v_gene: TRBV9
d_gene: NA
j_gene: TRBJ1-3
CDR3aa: CASSVAAGSGNTIYF
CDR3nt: TGTGCCAGCAGCGTAGCGGCCGGATCTGGAAACACCATATATTTT

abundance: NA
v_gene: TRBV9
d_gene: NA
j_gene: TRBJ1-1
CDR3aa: CASSVEQNTEAFF
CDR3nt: TGTGCCAGCAGCGTAGAACAGAACACTGAAGCTTTCTTT

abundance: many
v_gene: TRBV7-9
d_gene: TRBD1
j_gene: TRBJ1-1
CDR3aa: CASQGQEWENTEAFF
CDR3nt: TGTGCCAGCCAGGGACAGGAGTGGGAAAACACTGAAGCTTTCTTT

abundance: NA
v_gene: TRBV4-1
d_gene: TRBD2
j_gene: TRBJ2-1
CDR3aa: CASSQVLAGAYNEQFF
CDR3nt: TGCGCCAGCAGCCAAGTTTTAGCGGGAGCCTACAATGAGCAGTTCTTC

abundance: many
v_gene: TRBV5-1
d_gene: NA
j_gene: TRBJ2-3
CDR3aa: CASSLEGTDTQYF
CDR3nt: TGCGCCAGCAGCTTGGAGGGCACAGATACGCAGTATTTT

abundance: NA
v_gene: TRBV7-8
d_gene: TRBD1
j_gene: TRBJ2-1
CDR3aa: CASSLAGTGGLNEQFF
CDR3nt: TGTGCCAGCAGCTTAGCGGGGACAGGGGGCTTGAATGAGCAGTTCTTC

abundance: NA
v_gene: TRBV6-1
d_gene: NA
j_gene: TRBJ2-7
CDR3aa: CASSESWLGGGYSYEQYF
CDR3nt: TGTGCCAGCAGTGAAAGTTGGCTTGGGGGAGGCTACTCCTACGAGCAGTACTTC

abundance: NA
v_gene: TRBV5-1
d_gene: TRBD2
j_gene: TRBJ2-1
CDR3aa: CASSYGLAGLSYNEQFF
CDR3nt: TGCGCCAGCAGCTACGGACTAGCGGGATTATCCTACAATGAGCAGTTCTTC

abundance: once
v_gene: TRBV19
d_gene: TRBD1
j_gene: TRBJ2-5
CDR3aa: CASSTQGAQETQYF
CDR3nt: TGTGCCAGTAGTACCCAGGGGGCCCAAGAGACCCAGTACTTC

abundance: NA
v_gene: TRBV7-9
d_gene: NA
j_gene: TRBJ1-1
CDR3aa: CASSFWGAEAFF
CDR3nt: TGTGCCAGCAGCTTCTGGGGGGCTGAAGCTTTCTTT

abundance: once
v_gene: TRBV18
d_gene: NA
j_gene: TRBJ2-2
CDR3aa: CASSPRSGVNTGELFF
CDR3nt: TGTGCCAGCTCACCACGTTCAGGGGTTAACACCGGGGAGCTGTTTTTT

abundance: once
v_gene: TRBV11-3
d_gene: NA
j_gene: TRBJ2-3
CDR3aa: CASSTGTTDTQYF
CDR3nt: TGTGCCAGCAGCACCGGGACCACAGATACGCAGTATTTT

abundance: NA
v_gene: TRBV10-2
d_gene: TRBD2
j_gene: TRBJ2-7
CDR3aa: CASTRGVTLEQYF
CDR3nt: TGCGCCAGCACCCGGGGGGTAACTCTGGAGCAGTACTTC

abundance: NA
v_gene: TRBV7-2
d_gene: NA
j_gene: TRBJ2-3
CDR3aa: CASSLWAGTSTDTQYF
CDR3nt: TGTGCCAGCAGCTTATGGGCGGGGACTAGCACAGATACGCAGTATTTT

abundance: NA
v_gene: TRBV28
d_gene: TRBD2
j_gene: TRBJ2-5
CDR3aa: CASSPSAREGYQETQYF
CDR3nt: TGTGCCAGCAGCCCATCGGCGCGGGAGGGGTACCAAGAGACCCAGTACTTC

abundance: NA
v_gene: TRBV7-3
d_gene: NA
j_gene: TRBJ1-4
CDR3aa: CASSLRGGANEKLFF
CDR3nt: TGTGCCAGCAGCTTAAGGGGCGGCGCTAATGAAAAACTGTTTTTT

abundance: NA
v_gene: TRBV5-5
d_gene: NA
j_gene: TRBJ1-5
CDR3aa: CASSFQGPRQPQHF
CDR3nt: TGTGCCAGCAGCTTCCAGGGGCCGCGTCAGCCCCAGCATTTT

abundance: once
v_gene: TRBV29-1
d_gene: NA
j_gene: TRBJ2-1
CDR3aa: CSVEPAEQFF
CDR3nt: TGCAGCGTTGAACCGGCTGAGCAGTTCTTC

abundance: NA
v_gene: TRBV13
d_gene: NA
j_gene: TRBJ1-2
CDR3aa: CASSSDRFSNYGYTF
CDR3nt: TGTGCCAGCAGCTCGGACAGATTTTCTAACTATGGCTACACCTTC

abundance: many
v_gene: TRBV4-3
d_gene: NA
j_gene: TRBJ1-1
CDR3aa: CASSQDGAGSEAFF
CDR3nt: TGCGCCAGCAGCCAAGATGGGGCAGGGTCTGAAGCTTTCTTT

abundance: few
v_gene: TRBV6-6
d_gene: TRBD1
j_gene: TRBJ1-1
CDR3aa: CASTTGGTEAFF
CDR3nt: TGTGCCAGCACCACAGGGGGCACTGAAGCTTTCTTT

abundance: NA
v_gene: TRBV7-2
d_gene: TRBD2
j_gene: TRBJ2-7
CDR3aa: CASSLGTSGAGGEQYF
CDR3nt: TGTGCCAGCAGCTTAGGGACTAGCGGAGCCGGTGGTGAGCAGTACTTC

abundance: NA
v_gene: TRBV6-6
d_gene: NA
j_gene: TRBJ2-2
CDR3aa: CASSYPGQNTGELFF
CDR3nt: TGTGCCAGCAGTTACCCGGGACAGAACACCGGGGAGCTGTTTTTT

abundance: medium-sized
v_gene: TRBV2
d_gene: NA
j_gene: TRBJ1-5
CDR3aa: CASSELDSDQPQHF
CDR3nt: TGTGCCAGCAGTGAATTGGACAGCGATCAGCCCCAGCATTTT

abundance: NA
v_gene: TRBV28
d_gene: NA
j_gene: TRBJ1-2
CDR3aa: CASSPGTAPRSANYGYTF
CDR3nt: TGTGCCAGCAGCCCAGGGACGGCCCCACGATCAGCTAACTATGGCTACACCTTC

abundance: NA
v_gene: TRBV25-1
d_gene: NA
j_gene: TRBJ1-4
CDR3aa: CASSELPGANEKLFF
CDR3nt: TGTGCCAGCAGTGAACTTCCGGGGGCTAATGAAAAACTGTTTTTT

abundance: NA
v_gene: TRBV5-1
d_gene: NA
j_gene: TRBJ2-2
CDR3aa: CASSLGTFTGELFF
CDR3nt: TGCGCCAGCAGCTTGGGGACTTTCACCGGGGAGCTGTTTTTT

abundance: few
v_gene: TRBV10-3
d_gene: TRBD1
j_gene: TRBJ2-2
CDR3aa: CAIRPGQGTGELFF
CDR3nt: TGTGCCATCAGGCCCGGACAGGGAACCGGGGAGCTGTTTTTT

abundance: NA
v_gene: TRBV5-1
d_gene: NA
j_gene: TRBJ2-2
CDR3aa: CASSLDQRHTGELFF
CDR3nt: TGCGCCAGCAGCTTGGATCAGCGGCACACCGGGGAGCTGTTTTTT

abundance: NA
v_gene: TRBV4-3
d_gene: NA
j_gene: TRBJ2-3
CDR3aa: CASSQERSTDTQYF
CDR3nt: TGCGCCAGCAGCCAAGAACGGAGCACAGATACGCAGTATTTT

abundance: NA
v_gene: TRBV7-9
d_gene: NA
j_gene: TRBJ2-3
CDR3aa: CASSLLGSTDTQYF
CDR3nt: TGTGCCAGCAGCCTGCTGGGGAGCACAGATACGCAGTATTTT

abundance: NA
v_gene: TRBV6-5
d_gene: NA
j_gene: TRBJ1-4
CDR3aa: CASSYSSMGLDEKLFF
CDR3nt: TGTGCCAGCAGTTACTCATCCATGGGGCTTGATGAAAAACTGTTTTTT

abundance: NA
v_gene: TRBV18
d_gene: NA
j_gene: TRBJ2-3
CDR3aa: CASSPPSTTDTQYF
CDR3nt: TGTGCCAGCTCACCTCCTAGCACCACAGATACGCAGTATTTT

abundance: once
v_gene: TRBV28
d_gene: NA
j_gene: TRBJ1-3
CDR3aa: CASSEALGSGNTIYF
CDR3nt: TGTGCCAGCAGCGAAGCACTCGGCTCTGGAAACACCATATATTTT

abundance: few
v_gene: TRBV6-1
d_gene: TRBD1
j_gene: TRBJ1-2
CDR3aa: CASSETGADGYTF
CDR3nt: TGTGCCAGCAGTGAAACAGGGGCCGATGGCTACACCTTC

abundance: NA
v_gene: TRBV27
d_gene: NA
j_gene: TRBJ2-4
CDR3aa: CASWAENIQYF
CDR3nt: TGTGCCAGCTGGGCGGAAAACATTCAGTACTTC

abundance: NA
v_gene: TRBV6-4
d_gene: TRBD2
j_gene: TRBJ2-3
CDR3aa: CASSEISGEDTQYF
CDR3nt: TGTGCCAGCAGTGAGATTAGCGGGGAAGATACGCAGTATTTT

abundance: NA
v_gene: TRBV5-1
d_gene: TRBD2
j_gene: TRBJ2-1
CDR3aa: CASSLGGRENSYNEQFF
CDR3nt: TGCGCCAGCAGCTTGGGTGGGCGGGAGAACTCCTACAATGAGCAGTTCTTC

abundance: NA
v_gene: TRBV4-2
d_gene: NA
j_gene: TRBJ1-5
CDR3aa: CASRYTGLSNQPQHF
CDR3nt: TGTGCCAGCAGGTACACAGGGCTTAGCAATCAGCCCCAGCATTTT

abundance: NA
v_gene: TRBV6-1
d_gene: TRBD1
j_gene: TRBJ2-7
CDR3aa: CASSETGGAEQYF
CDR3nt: TGTGCCAGCAGTGAAACAGGGGGCGCAGAGCAGTACTTC

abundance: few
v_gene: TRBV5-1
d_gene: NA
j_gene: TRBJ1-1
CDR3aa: CASSLRAVDTEAFF
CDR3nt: TGCGCCAGCAGCTTACGGGCCGTTGACACTGAAGCTTTCTTT